This TCR beta chain comes out of a study of shared clonotypes between healthy human individuals. Study information: Every donor yielded three CD4 naive, three CD4 memory, two CD8 naive and one CD8 memory plate.

The study ran the assay at deep level. Sorted-subset replicate PCR reactions were performed with around 200 ng DNA, corresponding to tens of thousands of T cell genomes. Profiled with immunoSEQ multiplex PCR; TCRdb holds only in-frame clones, not every one. Altogether roughly 2.6 million clones are present, approximately 94% being singletons, with the ten largest covering around 0.15%. The length of the CDR3 is 16 residues. In germline, CDR1 is WSHSY, CDR2 SAAADI. The V gene end was trimmed by 2 bases and the J gene end by 4 bases; junction bases not matched to a gene: 10. With respect to this clone: Its antigen is not identified.

General observations from the study: Clonotypes shared by all four donors outscored non-shared clonotypes in generation probability.

The sample taken for sequencing was naive CD4+ T cells sorted from blood. Subset specified: CD45RA+ positively selected. The TCR sequence derives from a man younger than 35 in good health. The chain carries TRBV10-2 and TRBJ1-2; 7 bases fit TRBD1. DNA for the CDR3: TGCGCCAGCAGTGAGGCGGGGACAGTCGCTTTCTATGGCTACACCTTC. Protein product: CASSEAGTVAFYGYTF.